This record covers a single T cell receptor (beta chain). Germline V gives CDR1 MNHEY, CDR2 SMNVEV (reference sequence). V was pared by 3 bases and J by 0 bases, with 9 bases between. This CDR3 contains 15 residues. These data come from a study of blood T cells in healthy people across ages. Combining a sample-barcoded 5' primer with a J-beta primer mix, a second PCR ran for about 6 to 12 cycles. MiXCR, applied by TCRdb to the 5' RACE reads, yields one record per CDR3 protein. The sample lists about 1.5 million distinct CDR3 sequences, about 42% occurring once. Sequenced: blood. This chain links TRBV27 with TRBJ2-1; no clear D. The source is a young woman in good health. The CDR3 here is CASSFLDSSYNEQFF. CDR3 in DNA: TGTGCCAGCAGTTTTTTGGATAGCTCCTACAATGAGCAGTTCTTC.